These 11 T cell receptor beta chains came from one sample sequenced in a study of post-analysis software for immune sequencing data. Unique molecular identifiers were present in the TCR beta cDNA libraries. TCRdb processed the PCR reads anew with MiXCR; each CDR3 protein has one entry. The table lists roughly 800,000 distinct CDR3 sequences, roughly 50% of them singletons. Their antigens remain unidentified. Regarding the study as a whole: Controls had lower frequencies than patients of about 5 TRBV segments, which included TRBV5-6, TRBV5-1 and TRBV20-1.

The sample was blood. Receptors were obtained from a girl aged 5-17 years with multiple sclerosis.

This clonotype has more than one count but fewer than ten. The rearrangement joins TRBV5-1 to TRBJ1-1; no clear D. This CDR3 region has 14 residues. Trimming removed 1 base at V and 4 bases at J, with 11 bases between. From germline, CDR1 is SGHRS and CDR2 YFSETQ. The CDR3 loop is CASSLNSFRTEAFF. The CDR3 DNA reads as TGCGCCAGCAGCTTGAATAGCTTTCGCACTGAAGCTTTCTTT. The variable domain in full, completed from reference TRBV5-1 and TRBJ1-1, reads KAGVTQTPRYLIKTRGQQVTLSCSPISGHRSVSWYQQTPGQGLQFLFEYFSETQRNKGNFPGRFSGRQFSNSRSEMNVSTLELGDSALYLCASSLNSFRTEAFFGQGTRLTVV.

This clonotype showed up just once. The V and J genes are TRBV5-5 and TRBJ2-7; tentative D call: TRBD1 (5 bases). This CDR3 spans 15 amino acids. Germline CDR1 reads SGHKS; CDR2 reads YYEKEE (reference sequence). Trimming removed 4 bases at V and 6 bases at J, with 20 bases between. CDR3 nucleotide sequence: TGTGCCAGCAGCCCGACCCGGCAGGGTCTCTCCGAGCAGTACGTC. Its protein is CASSPTRQGLSEQYV.

The chain carries TRBV7-9 and TRBJ1-6; TRBD1 agrees at 7 bases. Losses at the gene ends were 4 bases for V and 10 bases for J; bases not matched to a gene: 7. The CDR3 extends over 14 amino acids. Germline V gene sequence: CDR1 SEHNR, CDR2 FQNEAQ (reference sequence). CDR3 in amino acids: CASSSSGGGSPLHF. In nucleotides, the CDR3 is TGTGCCAGCAGCTCTTCAGGGGGTGGGTCACCCCTCCACTTT.

In this sample, this clonotype turned up a few times. The rearrangement links TRBV20-1 to TRBJ2-4, with 9 bases lining up with TRBD1. The J call may be in error: the DNA end matches TRBJ2-7 better. This CDR3 contains 15 residues. CDR1 is DFQATT, CDR2 SNEGSKA, per germline (reference sequence). CDR3 nucleotide sequence: TGCAGTGCTAGAGATATCGGACAGGGGTCGCACGAGCAGTACTTC. The encoded protein is CSARDIGQGSHEQYF.

The chain is built from TRBV10-1 and TRBJ2-3; 12 bases are shared with TRBD2. The CDR3 runs 17 residues. V trimming: 5 bases; J trimming: 3 bases; junction bases outside the gene matches: 9. From germline, CDR1 is WNHNN and CDR2 SYGVQD (reference sequence). The CDR3 DNA is TGCGCCAGCAGTCTAGCGGGAGGGCCGGAGGCGACAGATACGCAGTATTTT. Protein: CASSLAGGPEATDTQYF.

V gene TRBV29-1 combines with J gene TRBJ2-7; 8 positions match TRBD1. Germline V lookup: CDR1 SQVTM, CDR2 ANQGSEA. The CDR3 runs to 15 residues. The trim removed 3 bases at V and 1 base at J, leaving 8 bases unmatched. In DNA form, the CDR3 reads TGCAGCGTTGAGGTACGGACAGGGATATCCTACGAGCAGTACTTC. This gives the protein CSVEVRTGISYEQYF.

This clonotype was observed a handful of times. The V and J genes are TRBV5-6 and TRBJ2-3; D unresolved. The V end was cut by 5 bases, the J end by 0 bases, with 4 bases between. From germline, CDR1 is SGHDT and CDR2 YYEEEE. This CDR3 spans 12 amino acids. CDR3 loop: CASRWSTDTQYF. The CDR3 nucleotides are TGTGCCAGCAGGTGGAGCACAGATACGCAGTATTTT.

The V gene is TRBV29-1, the J gene TRBJ2-1, with D perhaps matching TRBD1 (5 bases). This CDR3 region has 11 residues. V shed 6 bases and J shed 7 bases, with 10 bases lying between them. Germline CDR1 reads SQVTM; CDR2 reads ANQGSEA. The CDR3 reads CSVDKGNEQFF. DNA for the CDR3: TGCAGCGTCGACAAGGGGAATGAGCAGTTCTTC.

Only one count was recorded for this clonotype. The CDR3 sequence: CAIGWSSSYEQYF. The CDR3 region has the DNA TGTGCCATCGGATGGAGTAGCTCCTACGAGCAGTACTTC. V gene TRBV10-3 combines with J gene TRBJ2-7; D uncertain. The CDR3 has 13 amino acids. Trimming cost V 8 bases and J 0 bases, with 11 bases left between them. Germline V lookup: CDR1 ENHRY, CDR2 SYGVKD.

As for this clonotype: A junction end diverges from the germline sequence, so it may reflect a read error. The chain employs TRBV7-9 and TRBJ2-5; 9 nucleotides line up with TRBD1. Judging by the DNA end, TRBJ2-7 fits better; the J call may be wrong. The length of the CDR3 is 16 residues. The V gene's germline CDR1 is SEHNR and CDR2 FQNEAQ (reference sequence). The CDR3 loop is CASSPSIQGAWDEQYF. The DNA of the CDR3 is TGCGCCAGCAGCCCCAGCATACAGGGGGCTTGGGACGAGCAGTACTTC.

J is TRBJ2-4 and V is TRBV6-5; tentatively, D is TRBD1 or TRBD2 (5 bases each). Matching the DNA end better, TRBJ2-7 makes the J call doubtful. The germline CDR1 and CDR2 sequences are MNHEY and SVGAGI. The length of the CDR3 is 16 residues. The CDR3 DNA sequence: TGTGCCAGCAGTAACCCCACGTGGGACGCGAGCTACGAGCAGTACTTC. Translation: CASSNPTWDASYEQYF.